A selection of T cell receptor beta chains follows, all from one sample in a study of shared clonotypes between healthy human individuals. Sequenced by immunoSEQ multiplex PCR; TCRdb stores in-frame clones only, minus some. The table records millions of clones, under 95% of them present only once. Sequenced: naive CD8+ T cells from PBMCs. The source of these receptors is a man between 18 and 29 years old in good health. Some clones in this sample may be carry-over from other donors' samples. Each CDR3 is given with its conserved first and last residue. The order of the fields is D gene, clone size, J gene, V gene, CDR3 DNA, CDR3 protein. A D gene is named only where the DNA matches it firmly. Only part of the rows carry a size: once, few, many, or a class if the clone is expanded.

>-|-|TRBJ1-5|TRBV21-1
TGTGCCAGCAGAACCCGGGACAGGTGTTGGAATCAGCCCCAGCATTTT
CASRTRDRCWNQPQHF
>-|-|TRBJ2-3|TRBV9
TGTGCCAGCAGCGTAGACGGGAACCCCACAGATACGCAGTATTTT
CASSVDGNPTDTQYF
>-|-|TRBJ2-3|TRBV7-9
TGTGCCAGCAGCTCACGGGACGGGGAAAGCACAGATACGCAGTATTTT
CASSSRDGESTDTQYF
>-|-|TRBJ2-7|TRBV5-1
TGCGCCAGCAGCTTGGAATTGTACGGTTCCTACGAGCAGTACTTC
CASSLELYGSYEQYF
>TRBD1|-|TRBJ2-7|TRBV30
TGTGCCTGGACAAGGACAGGGGGTTTAAACGAGCAGTACTTC
CAWTRTGGLNEQYF
>-|-|TRBJ2-2|TRBV9
TGTGCCAGCAGCGCGACAGGGAGGGACACCGGGGAGCTGTTTTTT
CASSATGRDTGELFF
>-|-|TRBJ2-7|TRBV6-1
TGTGCCAGCAGTGAAGCGTTGGGGGGATCCTACGAGCAGTACTTC
CASSEALGGSYEQYF
>TRBD2|-|TRBJ2-7|TRBV4-1
TGCGCCAGCAGCCAAGATGCCCCTAGCGGGAGGACCCACGAGCAGTACTTC
CASSQDAPSGRTHEQYF
>-|-|TRBJ2-1|TRBV21-1
TGTGCCAGCAGCGGACCGGGACTAGCGGGAGGTCCCCATGAGCAGTTCTTC
CASSGPGLAGGPHEQFF
>-|-|TRBJ1-1|TRBV7-2
TGTGCCAGCAGCTCCCCCGCGGGGCAACATCGGAGCACTGAAGCTTTCTTT
CASSSPAGQHRSTEAFF
>-|-|TRBJ2-2|TRBV19
TGTGCCAGTAGTATAGGCGGGACCGGGGAGCTGTTTTTT
CASSIGGTGELFF
>-|once|TRBJ2-1|TRBV27
TGTGCCAGCAGTACCTGGGAAAAGCAGTTCTTC
CASSTWEKQFF
>-|-|TRBJ2-1|TRBV2
TGTGCCAGCAAATGGACAGAATCTAATGAGCAGTTCTTC
CASKWTESNEQFF
>-|-|TRBJ2-7|TRBV28
TGTGCCAGCGAGCCTAGGAGCTCCTACGAGCAGTACTTC
CASEPRSSYEQYF
>-|-|TRBJ2-1|TRBV4-1
TGCGCCAGCAGCCAAGTGATTGGGCGAAACAATGAGCAGTTCTTC
CASSQVIGRNNEQFF
>TRBD1|-|TRBJ1-2|TRBV25-1
TGTGCCACTTGGGACAGGGGGAACTATGGCTACACCTTC
CATWDRGNYGYTF
>-|-|TRBJ1-1|TRBV5-8
TGTGCCAGCACCCCAGGTCGGGTTTGGGATAAAGAGAACACTGAAGCTTTCTTT
CASTPGRVWDKENTEAFF
>TRBD1|once|TRBJ2-7|TRBV30
TGTGCCTGGAGTGTTGGGCAGGGGGTATCTGAGCAGTACTTC
CAWSVGQGVSEQYF
>-|-|TRBJ1-1|TRBV11-2
TGTGCCAGCAGCTTAGTGTCGCAGTCCCTGAACACTGAAGCTTTCTTT
CASSLVSQSLNTEAFF
>-|-|TRBJ1-6|TRBV11-2
TGTGCCAGCAGCCAAGGGGCGGGCTATAATTCACCCCTCCACTTT
CASSQGAGYNSPLHF
>-|-|TRBJ2-5|TRBV30
TGTGCCTGGAGTGATAGCGGAAGAGACGACCAGTACTTC
CAWSDSGRDDQYF
>TRBD1|-|TRBJ1-5|TRBV27
TGTGCCAGCAGTCCCCGGACAGGCAATAGCAATCAGCCCCAGCATTTT
CASSPRTGNSNQPQHF
>-|-|TRBJ2-3|TRBV10-2
TGCGCCACCGTCGGTTGGCGGTTAGGAGATACGCAGTATTTT
CATVGWRLGDTQYF
>-|-|TRBJ1-1|TRBV28
TGTGCCAGCAGTTGGGACATGATGAACACTGAAGCTTTCTTT
CASSWDMMNTEAFF
>TRBD1|-|TRBJ2-7|TRBV28
TGTGCCAGCAGGAGGACAGGGGATTCCTACGAGCAGTACTTC
CASRRTGDSYEQYF
>TRBD2|-|TRBJ2-1|TRBV5-1
TGCGCCAGCAGCTGGCCGGGGCTAGCGGTGAGCTCCTACAATGAGCAGTTCTTC
CASSWPGLAVSSYNEQFF
>-|-|TRBJ1-2|TRBV29-1
TGCAGCGTTGACGACGGACCGAGGGCTGGCTACACCTTC
CSVDDGPRAGYTF
>-|-|TRBJ1-2|TRBV27
TGTGCCAGCAGTGTAGGGGCTGGGGCCACTAGTGGCTACACCTTC
CASSVGAGATSGYTF
>TRBD1|-|TRBJ1-1|TRBV7-9
TGTGCCAGCAGCTTACCGACAGGGCGTTCAGACATGAACACTGAAGCTTTCTTT
CASSLPTGRSDMNTEAFF
>-|-|TRBJ1-4|TRBV27
TGTGCCAGCAGTTTGGTTGGGCAGGGAGCAACTAATGAAAAACTGTTTTTT
CASSLVGQGATNEKLFF
>TRBD2|once|TRBJ2-7|TRBV7-6
TGTGCCAGCAGCTTAAGGCCTAGCGGGACCTACGAGCAGTACTTC
CASSLRPSGTYEQYF
>-|once|TRBJ2-1|TRBV19
TGTGCCAGTATTTCGCAGGGTCGAAATGAGCAGTTCTTC
CASISQGRNEQFF
>-|-|TRBJ2-7|TRBV27
TGTGCCAGCAGTTTAGGGGGCAGGACCTACGAGCAGTACTTC
CASSLGGRTYEQYF